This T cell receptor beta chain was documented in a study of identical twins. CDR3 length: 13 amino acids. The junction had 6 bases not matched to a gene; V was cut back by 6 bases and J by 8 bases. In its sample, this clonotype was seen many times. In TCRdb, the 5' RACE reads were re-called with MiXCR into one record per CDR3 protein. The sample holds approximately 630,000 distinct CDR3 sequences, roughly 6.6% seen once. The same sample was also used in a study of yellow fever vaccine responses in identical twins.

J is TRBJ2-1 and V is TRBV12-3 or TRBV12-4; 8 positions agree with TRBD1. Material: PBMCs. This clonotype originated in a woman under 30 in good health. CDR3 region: CASRAGQGYEQFF. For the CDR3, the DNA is TGTGCCAGCAGGGCCGGACAGGGTTATGAGCAGTTCTTC.